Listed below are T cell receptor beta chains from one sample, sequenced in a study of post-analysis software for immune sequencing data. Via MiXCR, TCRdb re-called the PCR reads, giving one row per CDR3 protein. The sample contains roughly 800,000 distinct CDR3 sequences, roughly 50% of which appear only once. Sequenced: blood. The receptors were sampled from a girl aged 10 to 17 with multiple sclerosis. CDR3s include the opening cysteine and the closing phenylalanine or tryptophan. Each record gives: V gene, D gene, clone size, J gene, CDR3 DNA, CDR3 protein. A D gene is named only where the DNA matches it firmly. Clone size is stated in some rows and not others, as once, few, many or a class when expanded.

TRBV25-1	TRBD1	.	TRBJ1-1	TGTGCCAGCAGTGAATCTCTAACAGGGGAACGGACTGAAGCTTTCTTT	CASSESLTGERTEAFF
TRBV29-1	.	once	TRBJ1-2	TGCAGCGTCCGGGTTACGGGCGGCTACACCTTC	CSVRVTGGYTF
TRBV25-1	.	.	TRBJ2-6	TGTGCCAGCAGTGAAATTAGCTCTGGGGCCAACGTCCAGACTTTC	CASSEISSGANVQTF
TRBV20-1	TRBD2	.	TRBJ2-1	TGCAGTGCTTTTACCCCTAGCGGAGGAAACTACAATGAGCAGTTCTTC	CSAFTPSGGNYNEQFF
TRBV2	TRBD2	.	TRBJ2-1	TGTGCCAGCAGTGACAGAGGGACTAGCGGGGCCGTTAGCTCCTACAATGAGCAGTTCTTC	CASSDRGTSGAVSSYNEQFF
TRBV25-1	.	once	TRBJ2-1	TGTGCCAGCAGTGAATTAGAGCAGGGGAGTAACAATGAGCAGTTCTTC	CASSELEQGSNNEQFF
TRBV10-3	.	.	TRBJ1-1	TGTGCCATCAGTGACACAGAGAACACTGAAGCTTTCTTT	CAISDTENTEAFF
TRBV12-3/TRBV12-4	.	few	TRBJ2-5	TGTGCCAGCAGCCAGGCAAACCAAGAGACCCAGTACTTC	CASSQANQETQYF
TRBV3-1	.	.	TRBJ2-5	TGTGCCAGCAGCCGGACCGGCGTAGGGACCCAGTACTTC	CASSRTGVGTQYF
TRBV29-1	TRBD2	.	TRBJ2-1	TGCAGCGCCTGCCCACTAGCGGGAGGGCCTTCGGTCAATGAGCAGTTCTTC	CSACPLAGGPSVNEQFF
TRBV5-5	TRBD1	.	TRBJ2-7	TGTGCCAGCAGCTCTTCGGTAGGGGGCGTCGGCTACGAGCAGTACTTC	CASSSSVGGVGYEQYF
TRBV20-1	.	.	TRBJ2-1	TGCAGTGCTGCAGCGCAGGGGTCCTACAATGAGCAGTTCTTC	CSAAAQGSYNEQFF
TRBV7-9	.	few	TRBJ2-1	TGTGCCAGCTTTGAGGGACGGCCGTCGGTCAATGAGCAGTTCTTC	CASFEGRPSVNEQFF
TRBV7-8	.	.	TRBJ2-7	TGTGCCAGCAGCTTAGGAGAGGGCCCAGGGACCTACGAGCAGTACTTC	CASSLGEGPGTYEQYF
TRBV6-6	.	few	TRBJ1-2	TGTGCCAGCAGTCCCTCCTCCCGAAACTATGGCTACACCTTC	CASSPSSRNYGYTF
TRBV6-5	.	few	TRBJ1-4	TGTGCCAGCAGCCCAGGGGTCCGCGGTGAAAAACTGTTTTTT	CASSPGVRGEKLFF
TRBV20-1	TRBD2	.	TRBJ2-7	TGCAGTGCTAGTCCTAGCGGGAGTCTCTCCTACAATGAGCAGTACTTC	CSASPSGSLSYNEQYF
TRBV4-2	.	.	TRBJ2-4	TGTGCCAGCAGCCAAGAGCGCAGGTCGGCGGACATTCAGTACTTC	CASSQERRSADIQYF
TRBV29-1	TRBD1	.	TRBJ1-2	TGCAGCGTTCGACAGGGAACCCTCGGCTACACCTTC	CSVRQGTLGYTF
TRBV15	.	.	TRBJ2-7	TGTGCCACCAGCAGAGAGGGGCAGACCTACGAGCAGTACTTC	CATSREGQTYEQYF
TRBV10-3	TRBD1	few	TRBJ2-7	TGTGCCATCAGTGGACGGGACAGCTCCTACGAGCAGTACTTC	CAISGRDSSYEQYF
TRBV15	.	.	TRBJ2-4	TGTGCCACCAGCAGAGATAGGGCGGCTAGCATTCAGTACTTC	CATSRDRAASIQYF
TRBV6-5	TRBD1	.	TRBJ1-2	TGTGCCAGCAGGCGCGGGACAGGGGATGGCTACACCTTC	CASRRGTGDGYTF